Listed below are T cell receptor beta chains from one sample, sequenced in a study of blood T cell repertoires in COVID-19. Here immunoSEQ multiplex PCR was the method, and the copy in TCRdb shows in-frame clones only, minus some. The repertoire holds about 180,000 clones, with roughly 83% as singletons. Sequenced input: peripheral blood. The receptors were gathered from a woman aged 40 to 50 with COVID-19, enrolled during active disease. The CDR3 runs from the conserved cysteine through the conserved F or W. Fields, in order: CDR3 protein, CDR3 DNA, clone size, V gene, D gene, J gene. The D gene is left open where the match is weak. A row's size may be missing; if present it is once, few, many or a size class.

CDR3: CSTGLVGTEAFF
DNA: TGCAGTACAGGGTTGGTGGGCACTGAAGCTTTCTTT
size: .
V: TRBV29-1
D: .
J: TRBJ1-1

CDR3: CASSGTGSSYNSPLHF
DNA: TGTGCCAGCAGCGGGACAGGGAGCTCCTATAATTCACCCCTCCACTTT
size: .
V: TRBV5-6
D: TRBD1
J: TRBJ1-6

CDR3: CASNTQGFNNSPLHF
DNA: TGTGCCAGCAACACACAGGGATTTAATAATTCACCCCTCCACTTT
size: .
V: TRBV6-5
D: .
J: TRBJ1-6

CDR3: CASSQDPSSGFGETQYF
DNA: TGCGCCAGCAGCCAAGACCCGTCTAGCGGGTTTGGAGAGACCCAGTACTTC
size: .
V: TRBV4-1
D: TRBD2
J: TRBJ2-5

CDR3: CASRPRDGLPGSPLHF
DNA: TGTGCCAGTAGACCCCGGGACGGACTACCGGGTTCACCCCTCCACTTT
size: .
V: TRBV19
D: .
J: TRBJ1-6

CDR3: CASSPGQGAYEQYF
DNA: TGTGCCAGCAGTCCGGGACAGGGGGCCTACGAGCAGTACTTC
size: once
V: TRBV6-5
D: TRBD1
J: TRBJ2-7

CDR3: CASSSSAGRNYGYTF
DNA: TGTGCCAGCAGCTCATCCGCAGGTCGCAACTATGGCTACACCTTC
size: .
V: TRBV7-9
D: .
J: TRBJ1-2

CDR3: CASSLMGAPDTQYF
DNA: TGTGCCAGCAGCTTGATGGGGGCGCCAGATACGCAGTATTTT
size: .
V: TRBV5-4
D: .
J: TRBJ2-3

CDR3: CASQRLTRFMDTQYF
DNA: TGTGCCAGCCAAAGATTGACTAGGTTCATGGATACGCAGTATTTT
size: .
V: TRBV2
D: .
J: TRBJ2-3

CDR3: CASSPRTVSLSTNEKLFF
DNA: TGTGCCAGCAGCCCGAGGACAGTGTCGCTTTCAACTAATGAAAAACTGTTTTTT
size: .
V: TRBV14
D: .
J: TRBJ1-4

CDR3: CASGARGVVVYEQYF
DNA: TGTGCTAGTGGTGCTAGAGGAGTCGTCGTCTACGAGCAGTACTTC
size: .
V: TRBV12-5
D: .
J: TRBJ2-7

CDR3: CASSYSGQESYTF
DNA: TGTGCCAGCAGTTACTCGGGCCAGGAAAGCTACACCTTC
size: once
V: TRBV6-6
D: .
J: TRBJ1-2

CDR3: CASSDSGGTLQKLFF
DNA: TGTGCCAGCAGCGACAGTGGGGGGACCCTACAAAAACTGTTTTTT
size: .
V: TRBV6-5
D: .
J: TRBJ1-4

CDR3: CASSRSGNTIYF
DNA: TGTGCCAGTAGTCGTTCTGGAAACACCATATATTTT
size: .
V: TRBV19
D: .
J: TRBJ1-3

CDR3: CASSFAQGADTQYF
DNA: TGCGCCAGCAGCTTCGCACAGGGGGCAGATACGCAGTATTTT
size: once
V: TRBV5-1
D: TRBD1
J: TRBJ2-3

CDR3: CASSSDRGLRYTF
DNA: TGTGCCAGCAGCTCTGACAGGGGGCTACGCTACACCTTC
size: .
V: TRBV28
D: TRBD1
J: TRBJ1-2

CDR3: CASIETGWNDEQYF
DNA: TGTGCCAGCATAGAGACAGGGTGGAATGACGAGCAGTACTTC
size: .
V: TRBV28
D: TRBD1
J: TRBJ2-7

CDR3: CASSPRDSRGVNEKLFF
DNA: TGCGCCAGCAGCCCAAGGGACAGCCGGGGCGTCAATGAAAAACTGTTTTTT
size: .
V: TRBV4-1
D: TRBD1
J: TRBJ1-4

CDR3: CASSLDPSGGSTDTQYF
DNA: TGCGCCAGCAGCTTGGATCCTAGCGGGGGGAGCACAGATACGCAGTATTTT
size: .
V: TRBV5-1
D: TRBD2
J: TRBJ2-3

CDR3: CASSQGGDYEQYF
DNA: TGCGCCAGCAGCCAAGGGGGGGACTACGAGCAGTACTTC
size: .
V: TRBV4-1
D: .
J: TRBJ2-7

CDR3: CASSPRAGGPAGELFF
DNA: TGTGCCAGCAGCCCCCGAGCGGGAGGGCCGGCCGGGGAGCTGTTTTTT
size: .
V: TRBV7-8
D: TRBD2
J: TRBJ2-2

CDR3: CASSEEVQGTGNTIYF
DNA: TGCGCCAGCAGCGAAGAAGTACAGGGGACTGGAAACACCATATATTTT
size: .
V: TRBV5-1
D: TRBD1
J: TRBJ1-3

CDR3: CASSPQGATGNEQFF
DNA: TGTGCCAGCTCACCACAGGGGGCGACGGGAAATGAGCAGTTCTTC
size: once
V: TRBV18
D: TRBD1
J: TRBJ2-1

CDR3: CASSLVAGTDYYEQYF
DNA: TGCGCCAGCAGCTTGGTCGCTGGGACAGACTACTACGAGCAGTACTTC
size: .
V: TRBV5-1
D: TRBD1
J: TRBJ2-7

CDR3: CASSFWQGGADTQYF
DNA: TGTGCCAGCAGTTTCTGGCAGGGGGGCGCAGATACGCAGTATTTT
size: .
V: TRBV27
D: .
J: TRBJ2-3

CDR3: CASSETGRSEAFF
DNA: TGCGCCAGCAGTGAGACAGGGAGATCTGAAGCTTTCTTT
size: .
V: TRBV10-1
D: .
J: TRBJ1-1

CDR3: CATTPESDTYEQYF
DNA: TGTGCCACCACCCCCGAGAGTGACACCTACGAGCAGTACTTC
size: .
V: TRBV19
D: .
J: TRBJ2-7

CDR3: CASSLGVSQPQHF
DNA: TGTGCCAGCAGTTTAGGTGTGAGTCAGCCCCAGCATTTT
size: .
V: TRBV12-3/TRBV12-4
D: .
J: TRBJ1-5

CDR3: CASSPLPTGLGEQYF
DNA: TGTGCCAGCAGCCCCCTACCGACAGGGCTTGGCGAGCAGTACTTC
size: once
V: TRBV3-1/TRBV3-2
D: TRBD1
J: TRBJ2-7

CDR3: CASSAQAAKDANYGYTF
DNA: TGTGCCAGCAGTGCACAGGCCGCCAAGGATGCTAACTATGGCTACACCTTC
size: .
V: TRBV5-6
D: .
J: TRBJ1-2

CDR3: CASSATGDSPLHF
DNA: TGTGCCAGCAGCGCCACGGGGGATTCACCCCTCCACTTT
size: .
V: TRBV7-7
D: .
J: TRBJ1-6

CDR3: CASTHLDRGEPVGAFF
DNA: TGTGCCAGCACCCATTTAGACAGGGGGGAACCAGTCGGAGCTTTCTTT
size: .
V: TRBV7-6
D: TRBD1
J: TRBJ1-1

CDR3: CASVGGPGSGYTF
DNA: TGTGCCAGCGTGGGGGGACCGGGGAGTGGCTACACCTTC
size: .
V: TRBV25-1
D: .
J: TRBJ1-2

CDR3: CASSRQGDTIYF
DNA: TGTGCCAGCAGTAGGCAGGGGGACACCATATATTTT
size: .
V: TRBV12-3/TRBV12-4
D: TRBD1
J: TRBJ1-3

CDR3: CATQTGISYNSPLHF
DNA: TGTGCCACGCAAACAGGGATATCCTATAATTCACCCCTCCACTTT
size: .
V: TRBV27
D: .
J: TRBJ1-6

CDR3: CASNLGRVPLSSYEQYF
DNA: TGTGCCAGCAACCTGGGCAGGGTCCCTTTGAGCTCCTACGAGCAGTACTTC
size: .
V: TRBV28
D: .
J: TRBJ2-7

CDR3: CASSPTGGANTQYF
DNA: TGTGCCAGCTCACCTACGGGGGGTGCAAATACGCAGTATTTT
size: once
V: TRBV18
D: TRBD2
J: TRBJ2-3